Listed below are T cell receptor beta chains from one sample, sequenced in a study of PD-1 blockade in mismatch repair-deficient tumors. Profiling relied on immunoSEQ multiplex PCR, and the TCRdb table lists in-frame clones only, not all of them. The table lists 50,000 or so clones, approximately 80% of them singletons. The sample in question was PBMCs, obtained before pembrolizumab treatment. All receptors come from an adult with mismatch repair-deficient cancer. The CDR3 runs from the conserved cysteine through the conserved F or W. A D gene is named only where the DNA matches it firmly. Clone size is not always given. Where it is, it says once, few, many or a class for expanded clones.

clone_size	d_call	v_call	j_call	cdr3_aa	cdr3_nt
-	-	TRBV11-1	TRBJ2-2	CASRVGRRNTGELFF	TGTGCCAGCAGGGTGGGACGGCGGAACACCGGGGAGCTGTTTTTT
-	-	TRBV19	TRBJ1-2	CASSTGFKAPYGYTF	TGTGCCAGTAGTACAGGGTTCAAAGCCCCCTATGGCTACACCTTC
-	TRBD1	TRBV19	TRBJ1-2	CASAPGQANYGYTF	TGTGCCAGCGCCCCGGGACAGGCTAACTATGGCTACACCTTC
-	-	TRBV9	TRBJ2-3	CASTVGGSGTDTQYF	TGTGCCAGCACCGTAGGAGGCAGTGGCACAGATACGCAGTATTTT
-	TRBD1	TRBV19	TRBJ2-7	CASSSPGQGVNEQYF	TGTGCCAGTAGTTCGCCGGGACAGGGTGTCAACGAGCAGTACTTC
-	TRBD2	TRBV7-6	TRBJ2-7	CASTLGTGGSYEQYF	TGTGCCAGCACCCTGGGAACGGGCGGGAGTTACGAGCAGTACTTC
-	-	TRBV6-5	TRBJ2-5	CASRGLTRETQYF	TGTGCCAGCCGCGGACTTACTCGAGAGACCCAGTACTTC
-	-	TRBV9	TRBJ2-3	CASSVATVSTDTQYF	TGTGCCAGCAGCGTAGCTACGGTTAGCACAGATACGCAGTATTTT
-	-	TRBV11-2	TRBJ1-2	CASSLDSAYANYGYTF	TGTGCCAGCAGCTTAGATTCGGCGTATGCTAACTATGGCTACACCTTC
-	-	TRBV19	TRBJ1-5	CASSKYVIGNQPQHF	TGTGCCAGTAGCAAATACGTGATCGGCAATCAGCCCCAGCATTTT
once	TRBD1	TRBV18	TRBJ1-1	CASSPRQGFEAFF	TGTGCCAGCTCACCTAGACAGGGTTTTGAAGCTTTCTTT
-	TRBD2	TRBV7-3	TRBJ2-1	CASRLPSGRAGNEQFF	TGTGCCAGCAGGCTCCCTAGCGGGAGGGCCGGGAATGAGCAGTTCTTC
few	TRBD1	TRBV30	TRBJ1-2	CAWSPDRGSGYTF	TGTGCCTGGAGTCCCGACAGGGGAAGTGGCTACACCTTC